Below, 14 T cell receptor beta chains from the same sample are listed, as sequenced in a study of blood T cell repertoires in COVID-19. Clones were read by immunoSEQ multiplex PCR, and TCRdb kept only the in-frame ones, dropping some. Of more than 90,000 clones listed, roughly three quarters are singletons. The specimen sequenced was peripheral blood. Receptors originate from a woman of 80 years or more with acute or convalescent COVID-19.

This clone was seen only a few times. The CDR3 loop is CAISVVNTGELFF. DNA of the CDR3: TGTGCCATCAGTGTAGTGAACACCGGGGAGCTGTTTTTT. The rearrangement joins TRBV10-3 to TRBJ2-2, with unresolved D. V was shortened by 4 bases and J by 1 base, with 4 bases between the two germline ends. The CDR3 totals 13 residues. CDR1 is ENHRY, CDR2 SYGVKD, per germline.

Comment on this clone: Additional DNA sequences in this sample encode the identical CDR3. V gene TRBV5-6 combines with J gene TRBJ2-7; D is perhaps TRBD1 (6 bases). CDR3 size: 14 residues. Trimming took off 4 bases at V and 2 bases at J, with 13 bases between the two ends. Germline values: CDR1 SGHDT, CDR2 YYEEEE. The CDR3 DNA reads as TGTGCCAGCAGCGTACCGACAGGCACCTACGAGCAGTACTTC. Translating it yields CASSVPTGTYEQYF. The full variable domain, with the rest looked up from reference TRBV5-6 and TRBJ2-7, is DAGVTQSPTHLIKTRGQQVTLRCSPKSGHDTVSWYQQALGQGPQFIFQYYEEEERQRGNFPDRFSGHQFPNYSSELNVNALLLGDSALYLCASSVPTGTYEQYFGPGTRLTVT.

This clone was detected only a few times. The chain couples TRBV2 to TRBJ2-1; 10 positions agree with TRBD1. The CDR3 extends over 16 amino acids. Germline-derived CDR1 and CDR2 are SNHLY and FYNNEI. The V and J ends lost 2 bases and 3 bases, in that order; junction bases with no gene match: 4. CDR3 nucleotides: TGTGCCAGCAGTGAACAAAGGACAGGGGGCTACAATGAGCAGTTCTTC. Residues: CASSEQRTGGYNEQFF.

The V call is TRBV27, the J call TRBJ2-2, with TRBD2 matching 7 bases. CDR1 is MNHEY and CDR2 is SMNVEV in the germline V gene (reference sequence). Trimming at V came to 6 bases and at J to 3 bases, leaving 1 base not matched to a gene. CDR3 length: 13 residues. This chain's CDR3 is CASSLADTGELFF. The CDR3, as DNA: TGTGCCAGCAGCCTAGCGGACACCGGGGAGCTGTTTTTT.

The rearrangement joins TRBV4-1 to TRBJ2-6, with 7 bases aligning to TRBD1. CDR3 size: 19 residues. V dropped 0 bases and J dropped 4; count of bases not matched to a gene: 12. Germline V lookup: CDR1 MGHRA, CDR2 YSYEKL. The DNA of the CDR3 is TGCGCCAGCAGCCAAGATCCCGTAGGGGGCGCTACGGGGGCCAACGTCCTGACTTTC. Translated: CASSQDPVGGATGANVLTF.

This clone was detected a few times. CDR3 amino acids: CASSYSRQNTEAFF. CDR3 sequence (DNA): TGTGCCAGCAGTTACTCCCGACAGAACACTGAAGCTTTCTTT. This chain connects TRBV6-5 to TRBJ1-1; D not certain. V was clipped by 0 bases and J by 1 base, with 6 bases between them. The CDR3 consists of 14 residues. The germline V gene encodes CDR1 MNHEY and CDR2 SVGAGI.

The CDR3 bases are TGTGCCAGCAGCCGGTCGACGGGTGAAAAACTGTTTTTT. Protein product: CASSRSTGEKLFF. The gene calls are TRBV7-9 and TRBJ1-4; D uncertain. V was pared by 5 bases and J by 7 bases, with 11 bases between. CDR1 is SEHNR, CDR2 FQNEAQ, per germline (reference sequence). The CDR3 loop spans 13 amino acids.

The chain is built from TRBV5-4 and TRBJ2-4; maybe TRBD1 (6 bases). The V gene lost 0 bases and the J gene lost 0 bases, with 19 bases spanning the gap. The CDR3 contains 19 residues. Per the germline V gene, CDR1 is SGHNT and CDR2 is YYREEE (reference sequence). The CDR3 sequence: CASSLERSTGYLAKNIQYF. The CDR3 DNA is TGTGCCAGCAGCTTGGAACGATCTACAGGGTATCTAGCCAAAAACATTCAGTACTTC.

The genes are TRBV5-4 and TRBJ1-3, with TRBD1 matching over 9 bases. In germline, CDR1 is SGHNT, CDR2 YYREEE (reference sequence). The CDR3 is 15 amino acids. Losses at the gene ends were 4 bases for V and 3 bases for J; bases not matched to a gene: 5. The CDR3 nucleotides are TGTGCCAGCAGCCTCGACAGGGGGTATGGAAACACCATATATTTT. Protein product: CASSLDRGYGNTIYF.

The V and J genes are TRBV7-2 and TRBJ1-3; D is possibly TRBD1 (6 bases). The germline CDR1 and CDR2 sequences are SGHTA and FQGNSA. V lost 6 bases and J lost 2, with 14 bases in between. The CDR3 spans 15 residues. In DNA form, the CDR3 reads TGTGCCAGCAGTCGCATCGGGACAACTGGAAACACCATATATTTT. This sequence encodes CASSRIGTTGNTIYF. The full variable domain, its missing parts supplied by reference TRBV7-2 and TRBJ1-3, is GAGVSQSPSNKVTEKGKDVELRCDPISGHTALYWYRQSLGQGLEFLIYFQGNSAPDKSGLPSDRFSAERTGGSVSTLTIQRTQQEDSAVYLCASSRIGTTGNTIYFGEGSWLTVV.

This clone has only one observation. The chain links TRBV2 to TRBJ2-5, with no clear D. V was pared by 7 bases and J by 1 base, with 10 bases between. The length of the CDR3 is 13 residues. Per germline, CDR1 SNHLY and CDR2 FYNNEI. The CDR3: CASTTSAQETQYF. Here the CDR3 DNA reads TGTGCCAGCACCACCAGTGCCCAAGAGACCCAGTACTTC.

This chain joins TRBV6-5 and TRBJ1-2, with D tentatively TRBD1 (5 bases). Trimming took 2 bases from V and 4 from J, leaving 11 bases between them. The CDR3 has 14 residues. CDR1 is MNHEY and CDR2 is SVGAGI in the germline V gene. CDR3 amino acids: CASSYGGVSYGYTF. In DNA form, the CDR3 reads TGTGCCAGCAGTTACGGGGGGGTATCCTATGGCTACACCTTC.

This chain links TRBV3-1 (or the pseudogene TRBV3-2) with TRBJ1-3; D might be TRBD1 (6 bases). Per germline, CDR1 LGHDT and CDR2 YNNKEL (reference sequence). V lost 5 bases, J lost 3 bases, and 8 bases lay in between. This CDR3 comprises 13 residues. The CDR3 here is CASSTGFGNTIYF. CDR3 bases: TGTGCCAGCAGCACAGGGTTTGGAAACACCATATATTTT.

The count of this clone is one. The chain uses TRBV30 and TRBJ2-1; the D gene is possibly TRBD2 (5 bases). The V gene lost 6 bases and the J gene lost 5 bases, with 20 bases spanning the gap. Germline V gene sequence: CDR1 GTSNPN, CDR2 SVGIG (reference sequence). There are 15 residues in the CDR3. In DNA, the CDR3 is TGTGCCTGCATTAACTACGAGGGTGGGCACAATGAGCAGTTCTTC. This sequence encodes CACINYEGGHNEQFF.